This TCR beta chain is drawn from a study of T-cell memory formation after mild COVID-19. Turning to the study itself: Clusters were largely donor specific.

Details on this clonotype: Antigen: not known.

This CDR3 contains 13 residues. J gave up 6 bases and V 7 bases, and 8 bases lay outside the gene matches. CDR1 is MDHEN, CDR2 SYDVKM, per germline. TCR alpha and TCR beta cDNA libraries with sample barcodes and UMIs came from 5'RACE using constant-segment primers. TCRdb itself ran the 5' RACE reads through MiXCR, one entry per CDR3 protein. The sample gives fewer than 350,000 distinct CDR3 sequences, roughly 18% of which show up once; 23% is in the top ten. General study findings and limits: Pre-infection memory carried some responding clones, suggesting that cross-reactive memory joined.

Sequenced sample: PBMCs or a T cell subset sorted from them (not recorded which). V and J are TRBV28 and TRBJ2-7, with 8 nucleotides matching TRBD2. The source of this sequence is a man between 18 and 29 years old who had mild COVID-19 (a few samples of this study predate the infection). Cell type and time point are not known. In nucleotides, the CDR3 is TGTGCCAGCAATATCCGGGGGGGCGCCGAGCAGTACTTC. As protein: CASNIRGGAEQYF. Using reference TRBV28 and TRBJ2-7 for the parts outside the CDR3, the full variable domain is DVKVTQSSRYLVKRTGEKVFLECVQDMDHENMFWYRQDPGLGLRLIYFSYDVKMKEKGDIPEGYSVSREKKERFSLILESASTNQTSMYLCASNIRGGAEQYFGPGTRLTVT.